These T cell receptor beta chains were read from a single sample in a study of blood T cell repertoires in COVID-19. Repertoires were generated with immunoSEQ multiplex PCR, while TCRdb's copy carries only in-frame clones and drops some. The data contain about 80,000 clones, about 86% of them singletons. The sample consisted of peripheral blood. The source is an elderly man with active or convalescent COVID-19. Each CDR3 is given without its conserved first and last residue.

j_gene: TRBJ1-2; v_gene: TRBV30; CDR3aa: AWSPKKGVLGYGYT
j_gene: TRBJ1-5; v_gene: TRBV30; CDR3aa: AWSLGQGSNQPQH
j_gene: TRBJ2-7; v_gene: TRBV3-1/TRBV3-2; CDR3aa: ASSQGLAGGIYEQY
j_gene: TRBJ1-4; v_gene: TRBV5-1; CDR3aa: ASSLGGTDNEKLF
j_gene: TRBJ2-1; v_gene: TRBV6-6; CDR3aa: ASTLRNEQF
j_gene: TRBJ2-7; v_gene: TRBV6-5; CDR3aa: ASTSGPGTYEQY
j_gene: TRBJ1-1; v_gene: TRBV11-2; CDR3aa: ASSLVRAGGEAF
j_gene: TRBJ1-5; v_gene: TRBV6-6; CDR3aa: ASSGDRKNQPQH
j_gene: TRBJ2-1; v_gene: TRBV6-6; CDR3aa: ASSYLALSSYNEQF
j_gene: TRBJ1-5; v_gene: TRBV16; CDR3aa: ASSQFAGAGNQPQH
j_gene: TRBJ1-4; v_gene: TRBV28; CDR3aa: ASNAPGLNEKLF
j_gene: TRBJ2-3; v_gene: TRBV18; CDR3aa: ASSRDRGQSTDTQY
j_gene: TRBJ1-1; v_gene: TRBV3-1/TRBV3-2; CDR3aa: ASSYRDLGGAF
j_gene: TRBJ1-2; v_gene: TRBV5-4; CDR3aa: ASSSDGILGGGYT
j_gene: TRBJ2-3; v_gene: TRBV4-3; CDR3aa: ASSQEGGLFTTDTQY
j_gene: TRBJ2-2; v_gene: TRBV3-1/TRBV3-2; CDR3aa: ASSQQRTSGFAGELF
j_gene: TRBJ2-1; v_gene: TRBV27; CDR3aa: ATKRAGGHNEQF
j_gene: TRBJ1-1; v_gene: TRBV28; CDR3aa: ASKTGGITEAF
j_gene: TRBJ2-3; v_gene: TRBV2; CDR3aa: ASSGLAGGSSTDTQY
j_gene: TRBJ1-4; v_gene: TRBV25-1; CDR3aa: ASSAQGTTNEKLF
j_gene: TRBJ2-6; v_gene: TRBV4-1; CDR3aa: ASSPTDRASGANVLT
j_gene: TRBJ2-7; v_gene: TRBV10-1; CDR3aa: ASSDPDREQY
j_gene: TRBJ1-4; v_gene: TRBV5-1; CDR3aa: ASSRDRGQDEKLF
j_gene: TRBJ1-2; v_gene: TRBV4-3; CDR3aa: ASSLRQGDGYT
j_gene: TRBJ2-7; v_gene: TRBV28; CDR3aa: ASSGTNAVYEQY
j_gene: TRBJ2-1; v_gene: TRBV2; CDR3aa: ASSDAFSRNNNEQF
j_gene: TRBJ2-5; v_gene: TRBV6-1; CDR3aa: ASSVMGATNSNAETQY
j_gene: TRBJ1-1; v_gene: TRBV4-3; CDR3aa: ASSLAGGNTEAF
j_gene: TRBJ1-2; v_gene: TRBV3-1/TRBV3-2; CDR3aa: ASSQVQGDGYT
j_gene: TRBJ1-2; v_gene: TRBV18; CDR3aa: ASSPIDSPRYGYT
j_gene: TRBJ2-7; v_gene: TRBV3-1/TRBV3-2; CDR3aa: ASSLYSGSYEQY
j_gene: TRBJ1-5; v_gene: TRBV2; CDR3aa: ASSVRGMGNQPQH
j_gene: TRBJ1-2; v_gene: TRBV6-5; CDR3aa: ASNSPGNYGYT
j_gene: TRBJ2-5; v_gene: TRBV5-1; CDR3aa: ATYTEGETQY
j_gene: TRBJ2-1; v_gene: TRBV7-9; CDR3aa: ASSFRRGGLGNEQF
j_gene: TRBJ2-5; v_gene: TRBV15; CDR3aa: ATSRGLGGETQY
j_gene: TRBJ1-2; v_gene: TRBV25-1; CDR3aa: ASTKQGGYGYT
j_gene: TRBJ2-1; v_gene: TRBV6-2/TRBV6-3; CDR3aa: ASSYATGRVRDEQF
j_gene: TRBJ2-1; v_gene: TRBV30; CDR3aa: AWSVMAGGYYNEQF
j_gene: TRBJ1-5; v_gene: TRBV27; CDR3aa: ASRYLRIGTANQPQH
j_gene: TRBJ2-5; v_gene: TRBV6-1; CDR3aa: ASSDRARTGKETQY
j_gene: TRBJ1-5; v_gene: TRBV7-3; CDR3aa: ASSATINQPQH
j_gene: TRBJ1-2; v_gene: TRBV5-4; CDR3aa: ASSLDRGADGYT
j_gene: TRBJ1-5; v_gene: TRBV28; CDR3aa: ASDIRLGTQKYSNQPQH
j_gene: TRBJ1-3; v_gene: TRBV6-5; CDR3aa: ASSNRGSGNTIY
j_gene: TRBJ1-1; v_gene: TRBV7-3; CDR3aa: ASTQSRGSTEAF